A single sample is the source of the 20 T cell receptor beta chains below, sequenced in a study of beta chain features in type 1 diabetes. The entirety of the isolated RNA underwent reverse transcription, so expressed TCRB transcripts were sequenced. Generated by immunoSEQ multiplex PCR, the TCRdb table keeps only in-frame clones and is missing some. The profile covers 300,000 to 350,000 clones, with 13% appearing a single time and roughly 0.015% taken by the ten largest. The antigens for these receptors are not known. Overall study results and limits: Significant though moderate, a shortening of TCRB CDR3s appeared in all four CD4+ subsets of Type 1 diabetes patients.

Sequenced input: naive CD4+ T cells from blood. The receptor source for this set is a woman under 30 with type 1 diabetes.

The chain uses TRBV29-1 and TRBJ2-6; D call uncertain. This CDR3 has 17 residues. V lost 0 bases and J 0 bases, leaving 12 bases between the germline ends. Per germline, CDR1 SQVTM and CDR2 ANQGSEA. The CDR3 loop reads CSVEDPSGFSGANVLTF. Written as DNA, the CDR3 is TGCAGCGTTGAAGACCCCTCGGGTTTCTCTGGGGCCAACGTCCTGACTTTC.

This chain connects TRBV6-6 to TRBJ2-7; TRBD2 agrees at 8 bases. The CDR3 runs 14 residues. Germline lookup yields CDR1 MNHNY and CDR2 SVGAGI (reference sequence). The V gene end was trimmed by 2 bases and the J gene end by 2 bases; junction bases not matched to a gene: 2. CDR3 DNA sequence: TGTGCCAGCAGTTACGTTAGCGGGGCCTACGAGCAGTACTTC. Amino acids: CASSYVSGAYEQYF.

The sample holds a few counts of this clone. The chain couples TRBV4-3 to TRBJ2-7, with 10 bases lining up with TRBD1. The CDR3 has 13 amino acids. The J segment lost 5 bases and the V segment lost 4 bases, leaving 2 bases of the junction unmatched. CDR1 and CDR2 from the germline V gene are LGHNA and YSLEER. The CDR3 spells CASSRDRGHEQYV. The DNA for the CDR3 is TGCGCCAGCAGCCGGGACAGGGGTCACGAGCAGTACGTC.

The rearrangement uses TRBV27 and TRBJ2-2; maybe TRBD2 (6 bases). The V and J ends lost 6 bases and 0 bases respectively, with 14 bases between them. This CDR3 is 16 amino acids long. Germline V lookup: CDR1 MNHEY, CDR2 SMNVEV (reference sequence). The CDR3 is CASSPFGTSNTGELFF. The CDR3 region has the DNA TGTGCCAGCAGCCCATTTGGGACTTCGAACACCGGGGAGCTGTTTTTT.

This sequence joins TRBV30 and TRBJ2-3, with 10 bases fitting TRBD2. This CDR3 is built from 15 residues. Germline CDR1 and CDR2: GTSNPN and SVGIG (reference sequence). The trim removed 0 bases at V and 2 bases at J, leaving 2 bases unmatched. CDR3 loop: CAWSVTSGITDTQYF. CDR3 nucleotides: TGTGCCTGGAGTGTAACTAGCGGGATCACAGATACGCAGTATTTT.

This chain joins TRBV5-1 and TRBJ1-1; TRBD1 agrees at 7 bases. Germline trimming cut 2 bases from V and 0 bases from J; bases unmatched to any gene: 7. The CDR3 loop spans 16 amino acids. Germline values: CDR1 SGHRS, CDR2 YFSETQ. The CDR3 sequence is CASSLRQGKVNTEAFF. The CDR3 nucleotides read TGCGCCAGCAGCTTAAGACAGGGTAAAGTGAACACTGAAGCTTTCTTT.

The CDR3 sequence is CASSVRQAYNEQFF. The CDR3 DNA sequence: TGTGCCAGCAGCGTCCGTCAGGCCTACAATGAGCAGTTCTTC. The rearrangement uses TRBV9 and TRBJ2-1, with unresolved D. Germline CDR1 is SGDLS and CDR2 is YYNGEE. The CDR3 length is 14 residues. V was clipped by 2 bases and J by 2 bases, with 8 bases between them.

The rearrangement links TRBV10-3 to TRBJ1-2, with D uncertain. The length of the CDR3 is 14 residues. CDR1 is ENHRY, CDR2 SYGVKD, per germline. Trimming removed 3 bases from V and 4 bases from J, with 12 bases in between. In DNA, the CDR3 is TGTGCCATCAGTGATGGTCGGGGTTCCTATGGCTACACCTTC. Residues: CAISDGRGSYGYTF.

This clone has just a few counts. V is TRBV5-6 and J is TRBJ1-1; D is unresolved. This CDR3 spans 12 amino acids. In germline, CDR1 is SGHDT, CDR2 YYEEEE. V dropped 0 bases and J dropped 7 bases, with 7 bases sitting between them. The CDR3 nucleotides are TGTGCCAGCAGCTTGGGACTTAGTGAAGCTTTCTTT. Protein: CASSLGLSEAFF. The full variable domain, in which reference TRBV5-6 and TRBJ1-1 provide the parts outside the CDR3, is DAGVTQSPTHLIKTRGQQVTLRCSPKSGHDTVSWYQQALGQGPQFIFQYYEEEERQRGNFPDRFSGHQFPNYSSELNVNALLLGDSALYLCASSLGLSEAFFGQGTRLTVV.

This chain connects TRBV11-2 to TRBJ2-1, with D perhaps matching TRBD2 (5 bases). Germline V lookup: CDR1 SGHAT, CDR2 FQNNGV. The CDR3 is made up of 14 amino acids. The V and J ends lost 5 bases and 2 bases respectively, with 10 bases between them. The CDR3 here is CASSLVRAYNEQFF. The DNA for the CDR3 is TGTGCCAGCAGCCTAGTGAGGGCCTACAATGAGCAGTTCTTC.

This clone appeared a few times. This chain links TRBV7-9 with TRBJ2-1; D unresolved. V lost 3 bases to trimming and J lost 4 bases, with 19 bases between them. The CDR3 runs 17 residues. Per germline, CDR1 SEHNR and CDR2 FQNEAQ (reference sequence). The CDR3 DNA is TGTGCCAGCAGCTTTGCCCAGACTGCCGACTTATACAATGAGCAGTTCTTC. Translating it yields CASSFAQTADLYNEQFF.

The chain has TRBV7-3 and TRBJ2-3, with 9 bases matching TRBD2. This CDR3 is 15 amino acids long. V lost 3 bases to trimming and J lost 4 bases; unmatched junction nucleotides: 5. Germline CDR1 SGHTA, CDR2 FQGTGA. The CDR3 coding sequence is TGTGCCAGCAGCTTGGGCGGGAGGGCCTCAGATACGCAGTATTTT. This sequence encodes CASSLGGRASDTQYF.

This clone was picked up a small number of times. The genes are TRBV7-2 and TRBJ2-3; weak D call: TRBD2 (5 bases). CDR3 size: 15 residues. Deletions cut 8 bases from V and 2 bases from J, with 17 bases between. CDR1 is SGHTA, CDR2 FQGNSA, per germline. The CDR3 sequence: CASHVSMGVTDTQYF. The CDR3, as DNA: TGTGCCAGCCACGTATCTATGGGAGTCACAGATACGCAGTATTTT.

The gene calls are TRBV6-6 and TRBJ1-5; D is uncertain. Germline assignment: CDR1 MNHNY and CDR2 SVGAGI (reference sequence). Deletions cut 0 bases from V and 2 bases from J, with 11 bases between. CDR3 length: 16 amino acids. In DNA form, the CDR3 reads TGTGCCAGCAGTTACTCGGAGGGTAGAGGCAATCAGCCCCAGCATTTT. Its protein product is CASSYSEGRGNQPQHF.

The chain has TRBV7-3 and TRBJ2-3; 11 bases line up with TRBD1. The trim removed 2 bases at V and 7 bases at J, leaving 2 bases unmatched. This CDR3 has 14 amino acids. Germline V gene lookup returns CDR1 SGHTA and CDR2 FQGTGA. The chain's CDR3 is CASSLGTGGNTQYF. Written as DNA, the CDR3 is TGTGCCAGCAGCTTAGGGACAGGGGGAAATACGCAGTATTTT.

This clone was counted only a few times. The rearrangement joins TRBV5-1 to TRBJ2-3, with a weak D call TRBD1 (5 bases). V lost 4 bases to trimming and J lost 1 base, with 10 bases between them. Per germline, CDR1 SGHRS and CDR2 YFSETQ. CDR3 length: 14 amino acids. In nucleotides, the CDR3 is TGCGCCAGCAGCGATCCGACAGGCACAGATACGCAGTATTTT. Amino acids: CASSDPTGTDTQYF.

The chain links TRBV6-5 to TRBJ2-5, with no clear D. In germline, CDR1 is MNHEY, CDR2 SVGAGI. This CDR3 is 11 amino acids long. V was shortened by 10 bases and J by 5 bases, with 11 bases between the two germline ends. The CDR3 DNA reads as TGTGCCACCAGCCCCCAGGAGACCCAGTACTTC. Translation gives CATSPQETQYF.

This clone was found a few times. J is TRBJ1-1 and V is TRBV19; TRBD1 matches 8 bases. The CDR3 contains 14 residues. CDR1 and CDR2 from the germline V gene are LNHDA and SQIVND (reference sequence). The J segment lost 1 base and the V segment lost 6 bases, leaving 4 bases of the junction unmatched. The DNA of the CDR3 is TGTGCCAGTAGCCAGGGGGCTCCGAACACTGAAGCTTTCTTT. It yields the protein CASSQGAPNTEAFF.

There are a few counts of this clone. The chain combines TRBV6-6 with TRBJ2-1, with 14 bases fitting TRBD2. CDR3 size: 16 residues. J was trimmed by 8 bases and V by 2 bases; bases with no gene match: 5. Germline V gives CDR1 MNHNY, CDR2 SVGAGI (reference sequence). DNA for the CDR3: TGTGCCAGCAGTTACCCGGGACTAGCGGGAGTTGATGAGCAGTTCTTC. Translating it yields CASSYPGLAGVDEQFF.

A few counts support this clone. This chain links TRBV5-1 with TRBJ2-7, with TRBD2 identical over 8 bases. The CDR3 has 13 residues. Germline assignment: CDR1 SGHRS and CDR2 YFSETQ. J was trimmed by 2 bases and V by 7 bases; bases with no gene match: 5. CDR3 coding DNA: TGCGCCAGCCGTCGGACTAGCACCTACGAGCAGTACTTC. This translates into CASRRTSTYEQYF.